A selection of T cell receptor beta chains follows, all from one sample in a study of blood T cell repertoires in COVID-19. Here immunoSEQ multiplex PCR was the method, and the copy in TCRdb shows in-frame clones only, minus some. Of about 110,000 clones in the sample, approximately 90% were seen once. The sample comprised peripheral blood. The receptors here all came from a woman aged 45-65 years with acute or convalescent COVID-19. The conserved cysteine and the conserved F or W are not part of the CDR3 here.

v_call	cdr3_aa
TRBV5-1	ASTLGTSGIPYEQY
TRBV7-9	ASSDDRVNQPQH
TRBV3-1/TRBV3-2	ASSHLLAGGRSYNEQF
TRBV19	ASRSRGTGEQY
TRBV9	ASSVAGQNYEQY
TRBV30	AWTALAGAEELF
TRBV28	ASGHSKTEAF
TRBV3-1/TRBV3-2	ASSPRVRPDREQY
TRBV6-5	ASKGQVETQY
TRBV5-1	ASSPGQALYEQY
TRBV19	ASSIAVTDTQY
TRBV30	AWSLGADEQY
TRBV11-2	ASSLVPGGTQY
TRBV18	ASSQSLYRGGETEAF
TRBV2	ASSSEQANTGELF
TRBV15	ATSRGTVATNEKLF
TRBV7-9	ASSLQGTAGNTIY
TRBV19	ASSRGTGSSYEQY
TRBV27	ASSNPGQGGAGRPGELF
TRBV5-4	ASSLGTVDSPLH
TRBV7-2	ASSFTGSSTDTQY
TRBV28	ASSRSNPRREKLF